This passage covers 18 T cell receptor beta chains from one sample sequenced in a study of a mutant IDH1 vaccine in newly diagnosed glioma. The protocol was immunoSEQ multiplex PCR, while the TCRdb copy is restricted to in-frame clones and leaves out a portion. This table has around 60,000 clones, around four fifths appearing once. Their recognized antigens are unknown. Specified time point: week 35, safety follow-up. Each vaccine dose was 300 ug of mutant IDH1 20-mer peptide, with topical imiquimod. Here the sequenced sample was PBMCs, taken from a glioma patient whose treatment included an IDH1 peptide vaccine. The source of these receptors is a man aged 25-45 years with glioma.

This clone was seen once. This chain connects TRBV5-1 to TRBJ1-4; no clear D. The germline V gene has CDR1 SGHRS and CDR2 YFSETQ. V lost 5 bases and J lost 7, with 15 bases in between. The CDR3 covers 14 residues. The CDR3, as DNA: TGCGCCAGCAGAAGTGGGTTGAGTGCTGAAAAACTGTTTTTT. This encodes CASRSGLSAEKLFF.

This clone was observed a few times. This chain joins TRBV18 and TRBJ2-2; D remains ambiguous. The CDR3 runs to 12 residues. From germline, CDR1 is KGHSH and CDR2 LQKENI. V lost 1 base, J lost 5 bases, and 2 bases lay in between. The CDR3 DNA follows: TGTGCCAGCTCACCACTAACCGGGGAGCTGTTTTTT. It yields the protein CASSPLTGELFF.

The V call is TRBV5-1, the J call TRBJ2-5; TRBD1 aligns across 9 bases. CDR3 length: 16 amino acids. Trimming took 4 bases from V and 5 from J; bases not matched to a gene: 12. CDR1 is SGHRS, CDR2 YFSETQ, per germline. The chain's CDR3 is CASSITGGWVTETQYF. In DNA form, the CDR3 reads TGCGCCAGCAGCATAACAGGGGGCTGGGTGACGGAGACCCAGTACTTC.

The chain joins TRBV13 to TRBJ2-7; D possibly corresponds to TRBD2 (6 bases). The germline CDR1 and CDR2 sequences are PRHDT and FYEKMQ (reference sequence). This CDR3 spans 13 amino acids. Trimming removed 5 bases from V and 3 bases from J, with 11 bases in between. In nucleotides, the CDR3 is TGTGCCAGCAGCGCGGGACGGCGCTACGAGCAGTACTTC. Protein sequence: CASSAGRRYEQYF.

The V gene is TRBV15, the J gene TRBJ2-5; D ambiguous. The CDR3 has 15 amino acids. With 0 bases removed from V and 0 bases from J, the gap between germline ends came to 8 bases. In germline, CDR1 is LNHNV, CDR2 YYDKDF (reference sequence). CDR3 coding DNA: TGTGCCACCAGCAGAGATAAACGCCACCAAGAGACCCAGTACTTC. It translates to CATSRDKRHQETQYF.

This chain uses TRBV18 with TRBJ1-1, with 10 bases lining up with TRBD1. The CDR3 loop spans 14 amino acids. Germline CDR1 KGHSH, CDR2 LQKENI. Trimming cost V 6 bases and J 2 bases; bases outside gene matches: 3. The CDR3 bases are TGTGCCAGCTCGAGGACAGGGGGTAACACTGAAGCTTTCTTT. Encoded protein: CASSRTGGNTEAFF.

The chain uses TRBV11-2 and TRBJ1-3; D not resolved. The CDR3 totals 14 residues. V was pared by 5 bases and J by 3 bases, with 11 bases between. Germline values: CDR1 SGHAT, CDR2 FQNNGV. CDR3 nucleotide sequence: TGTGCCAGCAGCCCCCCGGGGTATGGAAACACCATATATTTT. It encodes CASSPPGYGNTIYF.

The chain has TRBV5-4 and TRBJ2-5; tentative D call: TRBD2 (6 bases). V was pared by 3 bases and J by 5 bases, with 17 bases between. CDR3 length: 15 residues. The germline gives CDR1 SGHNT, CDR2 YYREEE (reference sequence). The CDR3 nucleotides are TGTGCCAGCAGCTACGGGTTAGCGGTGGAGGAGACCCAGTACTTC. The encoded protein is CASSYGLAVEETQYF.

V gene TRBV7-2 combines with J gene TRBJ1-2; D gene ambiguous. Germline CDR1 reads SGHTA; CDR2 reads FQGNSA. Trimming stripped 5 bases from V and 5 bases from J, with 24 bases between. This CDR3 has 17 residues. CDR3 in DNA: TGTGCCAGCAGCACCCGGATATCCCAATGGGTCTGGTATGGCTACACCTTC. Protein product: CASSTRISQWVWYGYTF.

V and J are TRBV5-6 and TRBJ1-6; D is unclear. CDR1 is SGHDT, CDR2 YYEEEE, per germline. This CDR3 contains 13 residues. Trimming took 0 bases from V and 11 from J, leaving 9 bases between them. The CDR3 DNA reads as TGTGCCAGCAGCTTGGCGGGGTTAGCACCCCTCCACTTT. This sequence encodes CASSLAGLAPLHF.

The gene calls are TRBV6-6 and TRBJ1-1, with D perhaps TRBD1 (6 bases). This CDR3 is 16 amino acids long. The germline V and J ends were trimmed by 7 bases and 0 bases, with 18 bases remaining between them. Germline CDR1 reads MNHNY; CDR2 reads SVGAGI (reference sequence). The CDR3 here is CASTPGAGLMNTEAFF. The CDR3, as DNA: TGTGCCAGCACCCCGGGGGCAGGGCTCATGAACACTGAAGCTTTCTTT.

DNA of the CDR3: TGCGCCAGCAGCTTGGCAGGAACCTATGGCTACACCTTC. Its translation: CASSLAGTYGYTF. This chain uses TRBV5-1 with TRBJ1-2; D is unclear. Germline V gene lookup returns CDR1 SGHRS and CDR2 YFSETQ. This CDR3 has 13 residues. V lost 0 bases and J lost 4, with 7 bases in between.

The chain couples TRBV6-1 to TRBJ2-1; 9 bases agree with TRBD1. The V and J ends lost 8 bases and 4 bases, in that order; junction bases with no gene match: 9. Germline-derived CDR1 and CDR2 are MNHNS and SASEGT. The CDR3 is 15 residues long. CDR3 coding DNA: TGTGCCAGCGGACTACAGGGGGCGCGTTACAATGAGCAGTTCTTC. Amino acid sequence: CASGLQGARYNEQFF.

This clone was counted a single time. V usage is TRBV27 and J usage is TRBJ1-1; 9 bases map to TRBD1. CDR1 and CDR2 (germline): MNHEY, SMNVEV (reference sequence). V shed 8 bases, J shed 3 bases, and the junction held 13 bases outside the gene matches. This CDR3 contains 16 residues. The CDR3 region has the DNA TGTGCCAGCGCCGGGACAGGGCTATCGAGGTACACTGAAGCTTTCTTT. This codes for CASAGTGLSRYTEAFF.

V usage is TRBV6-6 and J usage is TRBJ1-3, with 7 bases lining up with TRBD1. With V trimmed by 5 bases and J by 0 bases, 7 bases remained unmatched. Per germline, CDR1 MNHNY and CDR2 SVGAGI (reference sequence). The CDR3 covers 16 residues. CDR3: CASSRQGSISGNTIYF. CDR3 nucleotides: TGTGCCAGCAGTCGACAGGGCTCTATCTCTGGAAACACCATATATTTT.

The chain's CDR3 is CASSPGAPLNTEAFF. In nucleotides, the CDR3 is TGCGCCAGCTCCCCAGGGGCCCCCTTAAACACTGAAGCTTTCTTT. This rearrangement joins TRBV5-1 to TRBJ1-1, with a tentative D call TRBD1 (6 bases). Germline values: CDR1 SGHRS, CDR2 YFSETQ. The V and J ends lost 7 bases and 2 bases respectively, with 18 bases between them. The CDR3 has 15 amino acids.

This clone has just one count. The genes are TRBV6-7 and TRBJ1-1; tentatively, D is TRBD1 (5 bases). TRBV6-7 is an ORF, and what it does is uncertain. CDR3 length: 14 residues. The V end was cut by 0 bases, the J end by 1 base, with 6 bases between. This CDR3 reads CASSYSQGNTEAFF. CDR3 in DNA: TGTGCCAGCAGTTACTCCCAGGGGAACACTGAAGCTTTCTTT.

The rearrangement links TRBV6-1 to TRBJ2-7, with 7 bases that match TRBD1. Germline CDR1 and CDR2: MNHNS and SASEGT. V shed 4 bases, J shed 3 bases, and the junction held 3 bases outside the gene matches. This CDR3 spans 13 amino acids. This chain's CDR3 is CASSVTGFYEQYF. DNA of the CDR3: TGTGCCAGCAGTGTGACAGGGTTCTACGAGCAGTACTTC.